This TCR beta chain was captured in a study of blood T cells in healthy people across ages. V was shortened by 5 bases and J by 4 bases, with 23 bases between the two germline ends. Per germline, CDR1 SQVTM and CDR2 ANQGSEA. The CDR3 runs to 16 residues. PCR was performed a second time for roughly 7 to 11 cycles using a sample-barcoded 5' primer and a J-beta primer mix. TCRdb recomputed calls from the 5' RACE reads with MiXCR, one row per CDR3 protein. Of 380,000 or so distinct CDR3 sequences in the sample, roughly half were seen once. The material sequenced was blood. The clonotype originates from a man aged 55 to 69 in good health. The chain is built from TRBV29-1 and TRBJ2-5, with D possibly matching TRBD2 (5 bases). CDR3 nucleotide sequence: TGCAGCGTTTTCACCCTCGGAGGCCCCGAAGGAGAGACCCAGTACTTC. This translates into CSVFTLGGPEGETQYF. The entire variable domain, with the rest obtained from reference TRBV29-1 and TRBJ2-5, is as follows: SAVISQKPSRDICQRGTSLTIQCQVDSQVTMMFWYRQQPGQSLTLIATANQGSEATYESGFVIDKFPISRPNLTFSTLTVSNMSPEDSSIYLCSVFTLGGPEGETQYFGPGTRLLVL.